This TCR beta chain was retrieved from a study of metastatic and nonmetastatic thyroid tumors. Study at large: Blood and tumor or nodule tissue repertoires from malignant and benign thyroid patients were compared.

Each patient came to thyroid surgery without any prior treatment (of any kind). Germline CDR1 is KGHDR and CDR2 is SFDVKD. CDR3 length equals 14 residues. The V gene end was trimmed by 4 bases and the J gene end by 2 bases; junction bases not matched to a gene: 3. TCRdb re-called the PCR reads via MiXCR. The table lists more than 85,000 clones, over 8.5% of them singletons, with roughly 9% in the top ten. The sample holds many counts of this clone. V usage is TRBV24-1 and J usage is TRBJ1-2, with 7 positions matching TRBD1. This clonotype was sampled from a female donor with papillary thyroid cancer or a benign thyroid nodule (not recorded which). Some clones in this sample may be carry-over from other donors' samples. The sequencing input was blood. The CDR3 bases are TGTGCCACCAGTGACTGGGACAGAAACTATGGCTACACCTTC. Translation: CATSDWDRNYGYTF.